Sequencing of this T cell receptor (beta chain) was carried out in a study of cytomegalovirus exposure and HLA in healthy donors. The PCR employed 60 Vbeta primers together with 13 Jbeta primers. Clones were sequenced by immunoSEQ multiplex PCR, and TCRdb holds only the in-frame ones, with some missing. The sample records tens of thousands of clones, about 80% being singletons. Study-level results: Diagnosis of cytomegalovirus status made by the classifier reportedly showed high specificity and sensitivity. In a later analysis, several top co-occurrence clusters appeared linked to parvovirus B19, influenza, CMV and Epstein-Barr virus. One cluster of highly shared sequence variants probably arose as a sequencing artifact. Data from an earlier analysis indicated that most TCR beta V segments were productive either about 87% or about 30% of the time.

In regard to this clone: Its antigen is undetermined.

V lost 5 bases and J lost 5, with 15 bases in between. CDR3 size: 14 residues. Germline lookup yields CDR1 SGHDN and CDR2 FVKESK. V gene TRBV14 combines with J gene TRBJ1-2; D is possibly TRBD1 (6 bases). Sequenced input: PBMCs. This TCR was sampled from a male donor in good health and CMV-seronegative. The CDR3 spells CASSSPGQGYGYTF. The CDR3 DNA follows: TGTGCCAGCAGCTCCCCGGGGCAGGGGTATGGCTACACCTTC.